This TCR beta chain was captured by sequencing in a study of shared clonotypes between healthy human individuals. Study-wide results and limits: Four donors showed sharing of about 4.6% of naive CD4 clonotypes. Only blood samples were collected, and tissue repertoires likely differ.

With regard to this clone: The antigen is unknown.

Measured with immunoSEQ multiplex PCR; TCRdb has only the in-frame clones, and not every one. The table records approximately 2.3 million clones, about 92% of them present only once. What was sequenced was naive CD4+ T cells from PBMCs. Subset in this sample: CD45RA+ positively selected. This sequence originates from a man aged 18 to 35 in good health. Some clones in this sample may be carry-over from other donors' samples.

The CDR3 DNA sequence: TGCGCCAGCAGCTTAGACGGGGGCAAGCCCCAGCATTTT. As protein: CASSLDGGKPQHF. The rearrangement uses TRBV5-1 and TRBJ1-5; D is possibly TRBD1 (6 bases). The CDR3 runs to 13 residues. Germline V gives CDR1 SGHRS, CDR2 YFSETQ. The V end was cut by 2 bases, the J end by 8 bases, with 11 bases between.